This is a list of T cell receptor beta chains from one sample in a study of blood T cell repertoires in COVID-19. TCRdb's table, derived via immunoSEQ multiplex PCR, lists solely in-frame clones and lacks some. This sample has approximately 96,000 clones, with 70% to 90% found just once. Sequencing was carried out using peripheral blood. All receptors come from a human donor with COVID-19, enrolled during active disease. The donor label of this sample is uncertain. The CDR3 runs from the conserved cysteine through the conserved F or W. The order of the fields is D gene, J gene, clone size, V gene, CDR3 protein, CDR3 DNA. D genes are given only for firm matches. Clone sizes are given selectively: once, few, many, or a class where the clone is expanded.

>NA|TRBJ1-6|many|TRBV5-1
CASSPGFYNSPLHF
TGCGCCAGCAGCCCAGGGTTTTATAATTCACCCCTCCACTTT
>TRBD1|TRBJ2-2|few|TRBV6-5
CASRPDRVAGELFF
TGTGCCAGCAGACCCGACAGGGTCGCCGGGGAGCTGTTTTTT
>NA|TRBJ1-4|NA|TRBV10-3
CAISEPGSENEKLFF
TGTGCCATCAGTGAGCCCGGGTCCGAGAATGAAAAACTGTTTTTT
>NA|TRBJ1-4|NA|TRBV6-1
CASRLLATNEKLFF
TGTGCCAGCAGACTACTCGCAACTAATGAAAAACTGTTTTTT
>NA|TRBJ2-1|NA|TRBV29-1
CSVEREEQRYAQFF
TGCAGCGTTGAAAGGGAGGAACAAAGGTATGCGCAGTTCTTC
>NA|TRBJ1-2|NA|TRBV7-2
CASSSGPIRKIGYTF
TGTGCCAGCAGCTCCGGTCCCATTCGAAAAATTGGCTACACCTTC
>NA|TRBJ1-2|NA|TRBV4-1
CASSPSGGSNYGYTF
TGCGCCAGCAGCCCCTCCGGGGGGAGTAACTATGGCTACACCTTC
>NA|TRBJ2-2|NA|TRBV5-4
CASSPRVPGAGELFF
TGTGCCAGCAGCCCCCGGGTCCCAGGGGCCGGGGAGCTGTTTTTT
>NA|TRBJ2-1|NA|TRBV9
CASRVLRLCWDNEQFF
TGTGCCAGCCGCGTACTCCGACTCTGCTGGGACAATGAGCAGTTCTTC
>NA|TRBJ2-7|NA|TRBV18
CASSPPSSVYEQYF
TGTGCCAGCTCACCCCCCTCGTCCGTCTACGAGCAGTACTTC
>TRBD1|TRBJ1-1|NA|TRBV6-5
CASRLTGGDTEAFF
TGTGCCAGCAGGCTGACAGGGGGGGACACTGAAGCTTTCTTT
>NA|TRBJ2-3|once|TRBV10-3
CAISRLEQFSTDTQYF
TGTGCCATCAGCCGACTAGAACAATTTTCCACAGATACGCAGTATTTT
>NA|TRBJ1-1|NA|TRBV29-1
CSVGGVSTEAFF
TGCAGCGTTGGGGGGGTTTCCACTGAAGCTTTCTTT
>NA|TRBJ1-2|NA|TRBV12-3/TRBV12-4
CASSLGQGVRYTF
TGTGCCAGCAGTTTGGGACAAGGCGTACGCTACACCTTC
>TRBD1|TRBJ1-3|once|TRBV28
CASGPGQGAGNTIYF
TGTGCCAGCGGGCCTGGACAGGGTGCTGGAAACACCATATATTTT
>NA|TRBJ2-1|NA|TRBV7-9
CASSLVAAREQFF
TGTGCCAGCAGCTTAGTCGCGGCACGTGAGCAGTTCTTC
>TRBD2|TRBJ2-5|few|TRBV11-2
CASSLGLAEETQYF
TGTGCCAGCAGCTTAGGACTAGCGGAAGAGACCCAGTACTTC
>TRBD1|TRBJ2-4|NA|TRBV6-1
CASSEAAGGAQNIQYF
TGTGCCAGCAGTGAAGCGGCAGGGGGCGCCCAAAACATTCAGTACTTC
>NA|TRBJ1-6|NA|TRBV7-9
CASSLGRGSGPRGSPLHF
TGTGCCAGCAGCTTAGGGAGGGGATCCGGGCCGCGGGGTTCACCCCTCCACTTT
>TRBD1|TRBJ1-5|NA|TRBV6-4
CASSARTGGAQPQHF
TGTGCCAGCAGTGCAAGAACAGGGGGAGCGCAGCCCCAGCATTTT
>NA|TRBJ1-3|NA|TRBV30
CAWSADRSTGNTIYF
TGTGCCTGGAGTGCCGACAGGTCAACTGGAAACACCATATATTTT
>TRBD1|TRBJ1-2|NA|TRBV7-6
CASSLGTGGYGYTF
TGTGCCAGCAGCTTGGGTACAGGGGGCTATGGCTACACCTTC
>NA|TRBJ1-6|NA|TRBV4-1
CASSQESSFAGPLHF
TGCGCCAGCAGCCAAGAGTCCTCCTTCGCGGGGCCCCTCCACTTT
>NA|TRBJ2-2|NA|TRBV12-5
CASGPPQGRTGELFF
TGTGCTAGTGGTCCCCCCCAGGGCCGGACCGGGGAGCTGTTTTTT
>TRBD2|TRBJ2-6|NA|TRBV2
CASSYGLADSGANVLTF
TGTGCCAGCAGTTACGGACTAGCGGACTCTGGGGCCAACGTCCTGACTTTC
>TRBD1|TRBJ2-3|NA|TRBV5-1
CASSLASGGPDTQYF
TGCGCCAGCAGCTTGGCCTCAGGGGGACCGGATACGCAGTATTTT
>TRBD2|TRBJ2-1|NA|TRBV6-5
CASSYSTGGGRGWIF
TGTGCCAGCAGTTACTCGACGGGAGGGGGGAGAGGGTGGATCTTC
>TRBD1|TRBJ1-1|NA|TRBV6-5
CASSTDREVLIAFF
TGTGCCAGCAGTACGGACAGGGAAGTCTTAATAGCTTTCTTT
>NA|TRBJ2-5|NA|TRBV29-1
CSVSYRGETQYF
TGCAGCGTTTCCTACAGAGGGGAGACCCAGTACTTC
>NA|TRBJ2-1|once|TRBV20-1
CSAPTSNEQFF
TGCAGTGCCCCTACTAGCAATGAGCAGTTCTTC
>NA|TRBJ1-2|NA|TRBV2
CASRDTVTNYGYTF
TGTGCCAGCAGGGACACCGTTACTAACTATGGCTACACCTTC
>TRBD2|TRBJ2-2|NA|TRBV4-2
CASSQLAGARFDGELFF
TGTGCCAGCAGCCAACTAGCGGGAGCGAGGTTCGACGGGGAGCTGTTTTTT
>NA|TRBJ2-7|NA|TRBV20-1
CSASVPGYHEQYF
TGCAGTGCTAGTGTGCCGGGGTACCACGAGCAGTACTTC
>TRBD1|TRBJ1-1|once|TRBV5-1
CASRFTGGTEAFF
TGCGCCAGCAGGTTTACAGGGGGCACTGAAGCTTTCTTT
>NA|TRBJ1-1|NA|TRBV29-1
CSVGSSDRTEAFF
TGCAGCGTTGGTTCGTCGGACAGAACTGAAGCTTTCTTT
>NA|TRBJ1-3|NA|TRBV7-9
CASSLISDIFSGNTIYF
TGTGCCAGCAGCTTAATATCGGACATTTTCTCTGGAAACACCATATATTTT
>TRBD1|TRBJ1-5|NA|TRBV9
CASSGTGDGNQPQHF
TGTGCCAGCTCTGGGACAGGGGACGGCAATCAGCCCCAGCATTTT
>TRBD1|TRBJ1-1|NA|TRBV19
CASSHDTEQGWNTEAFF
TGTGCCAGTAGCCATGACACAGAACAGGGGTGGAACACTGAAGCTTTCTTT
>TRBD1|TRBJ1-1|NA|TRBV28
CASGGMDRANTEAFF
TGTGCCAGCGGGGGGATGGACAGGGCTAACACTGAAGCTTTCTTT
>TRBD1|TRBJ2-7|NA|TRBV6-5
CASSLQGQGYYEQYF
TGTGCCAGCAGTCTGCAGGGACAGGGGTACTACGAGCAGTACTTC